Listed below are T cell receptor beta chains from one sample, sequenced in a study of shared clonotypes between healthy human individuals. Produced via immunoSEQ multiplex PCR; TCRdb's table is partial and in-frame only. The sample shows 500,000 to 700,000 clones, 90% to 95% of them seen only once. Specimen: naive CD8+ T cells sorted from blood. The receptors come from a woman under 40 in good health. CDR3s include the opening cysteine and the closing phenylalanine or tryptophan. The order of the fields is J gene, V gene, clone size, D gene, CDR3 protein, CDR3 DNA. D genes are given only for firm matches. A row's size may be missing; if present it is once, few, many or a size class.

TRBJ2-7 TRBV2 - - CASSERAGMYYEQYF TGTGCCAGCAGTGAGAGGGCAGGGATGTACTACGAGCAGTACTTC
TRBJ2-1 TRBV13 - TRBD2 CASSLLSSGNYNEQFF TGTGCCAGCAGCCTCCTCTCTAGCGGGAACTACAATGAGCAGTTCTTC
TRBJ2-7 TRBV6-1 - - CASSVGAHEQYF TGTGCCAGCAGTGTGGGGGCCCACGAGCAGTACTTC
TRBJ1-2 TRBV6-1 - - CASSDLKGGFMGYTF TGTGCCAGCAGTGACCTCAAGGGCGGTTTCATGGGCTACACCTTC
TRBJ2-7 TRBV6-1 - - CASSEGHLYEQYF TGTGCCAGCAGTGAAGGGCATCTCTACGAGCAGTACTTC
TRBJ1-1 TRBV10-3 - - CAISADSLNTEAFF TGTGCCATCAGTGCGGACAGTTTGAACACTGAAGCTTTCTTT
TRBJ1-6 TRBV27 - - CASRTGSYNSPLHF TGTGCCAGCAGAACAGGGAGCTATAATTCACCCCTCCACTTT
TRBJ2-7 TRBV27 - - CASSPGTRVEQYF TGTGCCAGCAGTCCTGGAACTAGGGTCGAGCAGTACTTC
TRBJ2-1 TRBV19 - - CASSIDGGLLSYNEQFF TGTGCCAGTAGTATTGACGGAGGGCTCCTTTCCTACAATGAGCAGTTCTTC
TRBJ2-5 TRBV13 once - CASSRRRLQETQYF TGTGCCAGCAGCCGGCGGAGGCTCCAAGAGACCCAATACTTC
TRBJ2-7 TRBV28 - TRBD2 CASSFPFPSGRAYEQYF TGTGCCAGCAGTTTCCCCTTTCCGAGCGGGAGGGCCTACGAGCAGTACTTC
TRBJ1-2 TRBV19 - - CASRSLRGDYGYTF TGTGCCAGTAGATCCCTTCGGGGAGACTATGGCTACACCTTC
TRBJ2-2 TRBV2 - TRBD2 CASGEAELAGGPGELFF TGTGCCAGCGGAGAAGCGGAACTAGCGGGAGGGCCCGGGGAGCTGTTTTTT
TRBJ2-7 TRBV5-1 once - CASSLILARSYEQYF TGCGCCAGCAGCCTTATTCTAGCGCGCTCCTACGAGCAGTACTTC
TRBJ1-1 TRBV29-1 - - CSVQTGAKPWPEAFF TGCAGCGTTCAAACAGGCGCGAAACCGTGGCCTGAAGCTTTCTTT
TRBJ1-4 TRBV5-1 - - CASRLATNEKLFF TGCGCCAGCAGGCTGGCAACTAATGAAAAACTGTTTTTT
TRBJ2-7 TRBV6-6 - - CASSYSGYHYEQYF TGTGCCAGCAGTTACTCAGGGTATCACTACGAGCAGTACTTC
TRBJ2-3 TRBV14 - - CASSQGTISTDTQYF TGTGCCAGCAGCCAAGGGACCATAAGCACAGATACGCAGTATTTT
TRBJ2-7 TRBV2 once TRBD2 CASSVAGGSYEQYF TGTGCCAGCAGTGTGGCGGGGGGGTCCTACGAGCAGTACTTC
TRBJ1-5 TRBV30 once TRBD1 CASDREDGNQPQHF TGTGCCAGCGACAGGGAGGATGGTAACCAGCCCCAGCATTTT
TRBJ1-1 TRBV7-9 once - CASSSPEGHRNTEAFF TGTGCCAGCAGCTCCCCCGAGGGGCACCGGAACACTGAAGCTTTCTTT